Listed below are T cell receptor beta chains from one sample, sequenced in a study of T cell repertoires in cytomegalovirus infection. TCRdb analysed the reads with MiXCR anew, one entry per CDR3 protein. The sample has approximately 200,000 distinct CDR3 sequences; 28% are singletons. The sample consisted of PBMCs. The receptors originated from a human donor in good health (CMV status not recorded). Some clones in this sample may be carry-over from other donors' samples. The CDR3 runs from the conserved cysteine through the conserved F or W. A D gene is named only where the DNA matches it firmly. Clone size is given for some rows only: seen once, a few or many times, or a class if the clone is expanded.

TRBD2 NA TRBJ2-3 TRBV5-1 CASSLDGGGSDTQYF TGCGCCAGCAGCTTGGATGGCGGGGGTTCAGATACGCAGTATTTT
NA NA TRBJ2-7 TRBV7-4 CASSPGGF TGTGCCAGCAGCCCTGGGGGCTTC
TRBD1 NA TRBJ1-1 TRBV11-3 CASSSNRGNEAFF TGTGCCAGCAGCTCAAACAGGGGGAATGAAGCTTTCTTT
TRBD1 few TRBJ2-5 TRBV15 CATSTLTGMEETQYF TGTGCCACCAGCACCTTGACAGGGATGGAGGAGACCCAGTACTTC
NA NA TRBJ1-4 TRBV4-1 CASSQEAGTFNEKLFF TGCGCCAGCAGCCAAGAAGCGGGAACCTTTAATGAAAAACTGTTTTTT
NA NA TRBJ1-2 TRBV29-1 CSVEEGSYGYTF TGCAGCGTTGAGGAAGGGAGCTATGGCTACACCTTC
TRBD1 NA TRBJ1-6 TRBV11-3 CASSFDRVSPLHF TGTGCCAGCAGCTTTGACAGGGTTTCACCCCTCCACTTT
NA few TRBJ2-1 TRBV3-1 CASSLPIGLASTNEQFF TGTGCCAGCAGCCTACCTATAGGGCTAGCTTCTACCAATGAGCAGTTCTTC
NA NA TRBJ2-5 TRBV29-1 CSVGVRGEETQYF TGCAGCGTTGGAGTCAGGGGAGAAGAGACCCAGTACTTC
NA many TRBJ2-6 TRBV12-3/TRBV12-4 CASSPPLRFSGANVLTF TGTGCCAGCAGTCCCCCACTCCGATTCTCTGGGGCCAACGTCCTGACTTTC
NA NA TRBJ1-6 TRBV11-2 CASSLATWTPSPLHF TGTGCCAGCAGCTTAGCGACGTGGACCCCTTCACCCCTCCACTTT
NA NA TRBJ2-7 TRBV6-2/TRBV6-3 CASSYLGRTYEQYF TGTGCCAGCAGTTACCTGGGTCGGACCTACGAGCAGTACTTC
TRBD1 NA TRBJ2-7 TRBV11-2 CASSSPGTGAYEQYF TGTGCCAGCAGCTCACCGGGGACAGGGGCCTACGAGCAGTACTTC
NA NA TRBJ1-1 TRBV12-3/TRBV12-4 CASSLGEGMNTEAFF TGTGCCAGCAGTCTCGGCGAGGGAATGAACACTGAAGCTTTCTTT
NA NA TRBJ2-5 TRBV5-1 CASSRGVAEQETQYF TGCGCCAGCAGCCGTGGGGTAGCGGAGCAAGAGACCCAGTACTTC
TRBD1 NA TRBJ2-1 TRBV6-6 CASSPDRGPYNEQFF TGTGCCAGCAGCCCCGACAGGGGGCCCTACAATGAGCAGTTCTTC
NA many TRBJ1-1 TRBV7-2 CASSPYGGAGTEAFF TGTGCCAGCAGCCCATACGGGGGCGCGGGCACTGAAGCTTTCTTT
TRBD1 few TRBJ2-1 TRBV20-1 CSARGEGQGVYNEQFF TGCAGTGCTAGGGGGGAGGGACAGGGAGTTTACAATGAGCAGTTCTTC
NA NA TRBJ2-7 TRBV6-2/TRBV6-3 CASSGFLAVSYEQYF TGTGCCAGCAGTGGATTTTTGGCAGTTTCCTACGAGCAGTACTTC
NA NA TRBJ2-7 TRBV19 CATSGWGYEQYF TGTGCCACCTCAGGGTGGGGATACGAGCAGTACTTC
NA NA TRBJ1-5 TRBV7-9 CASSSIGWDQPQHF TGTGCCAGCAGCTCTATTGGTTGGGATCAGCCCCAGCATTTT
NA many TRBJ2-7 TRBV7-6 CASSLTSVGLGSYEQYF TGTGCCAGCAGCTTAACCTCCGTTGGGCTGGGCTCCTACGAGCAGTACTTC
TRBD2 NA TRBJ2-7 TRBV20-1 CSAPGTSGGLYEQYF TGCAGTGCCCCTGGGACTAGCGGGGGACTCTACGAGCAGTACTTC
TRBD1 NA TRBJ1-2 TRBV7-2 CASSSGQGALENGYTF TGTGCCAGCAGCTCCGGACAGGGGGCGCTTGAGAATGGCTACACCTTC
NA few TRBJ2-2 TRBV12-3/TRBV12-4 CASSFQDTGELFF TGTGCCAGCAGTTTTCAGGACACCGGGGAGCTGTTTTTT
NA NA TRBJ1-1 TRBV6-1 CASTQETEAFF TGTGCCAGCACCCAGGAGACTGAAGCTTTCTTT
TRBD1 few TRBJ1-4 TRBV7-9 CASSAGTGAGEKLFF TGTGCCAGCAGCGCCGGGACAGGGGCAGGGGAAAAACTGTTTTTT
TRBD2 few TRBJ2-5 TRBV7-3 CASSPGGGEETQYF TGTGCCAGCAGCCCCGGGGGGGGGGAAGAGACCCAGTACTTC
NA few TRBJ1-5 TRBV7-6 CASSLGTGRGQPQHF TGTGCCAGCAGCTTAGGAACGGGGCGCGGGCAGCCCCAGCATTTT
NA NA TRBJ2-7 TRBV19 CASSIGTGYEQYF TGTGCCAGTAGTATCGGAACAGGTTACGAGCAGTACTTC
NA NA TRBJ2-5 TRBV6-2/TRBV6-3 CASSYVKKETQYF TGTGCCAGCAGTTACGTGAAAAAAGAGACCCAGTACTTC
TRBD1 few TRBJ1-2 TRBV6-6 CASSYSGQGGPNSGYTF TGTGCCAGCAGTTACTCCGGACAGGGCGGCCCAAACTCTGGCTACACCTTC
NA NA TRBJ2-6 TRBV5-5 CASSLEGTLTHISGANVLTF TGTGCCAGCAGCTTGGAAGGGACCTTGACCCACATCTCTGGGGCCAACGTCCTGACTTTC
NA few TRBJ2-7 TRBV7-3 CASSFEGSSYEQYF TGTGCCAGCAGCTTCGAGGGATCCTCCTACGAGCAGTACTTC
TRBD1 few TRBJ2-7 TRBV2 CASSDDWAGGWYF TGTGCCAGCAGTGATGATTGGGCAGGGGGCTGGTACTTC
NA NA TRBJ1-5 TRBV4-3 CASSQDREGPQHF TGCGCCAGCAGCCAAGACAGAGAGGGGCCCCAGCATTTT
TRBD1 NA TRBJ1-1 TRBV4-1 CASSYGTGLEAFF TGCGCCAGCAGCTATGGGACAGGGCTAGAAGCTTTCTTT
NA NA TRBJ2-4 TRBV19 CATTPTGATGIQYF TGTGCCACTACCCCAACAGGCGCGACGGGCATTCAGTACTTC
NA NA TRBJ1-4 TRBV5-1 CASSLNLNEKLFF TGCGCCAGCAGCCTCAACCTCAATGAAAAACTGTTTTTT
NA NA TRBJ1-1 TRBV12-3/TRBV12-4 CASSPRVGAYEMAEAFF TGTGCCAGCAGTCCCCGGGTAGGGGCGTATGAAATGGCTGAAGCTTTCTTT
NA NA TRBJ2-2 TRBV19 CASSIWENTGELFF TGTGCCAGTAGTATCTGGGAAAACACCGGGGAGCTGTTTTTT